This TCR beta chain appears in the sequencing data of a study of T cells after yellow fever vaccination. Using its own MiXCR run on the 5' RACE reads, TCRdb lists one record per CDR3 protein. The table has approximately 450,000 distinct CDR3 sequences, about 19% seen once. The CDR3 runs 13 residues. The V gene lost 1 base and the J gene lost 3 bases, with 6 bases spanning the gap. The germline V gene encodes CDR1 LGHNA and CDR2 YSLEER. The source was PBMCs, collected before the yellow fever booster vaccination. The chain recombines TRBV4-3 with TRBJ1-1; no clear D. This TCR came from a man younger than 35 who received the YFV17D yellow fever vaccine. The CDR3 DNA reads as TGCGCCAGCAGCCAAGTAGTGTACACTGAAGCTTTCTTT. Amino acids: CASSQVVYTEAFF.